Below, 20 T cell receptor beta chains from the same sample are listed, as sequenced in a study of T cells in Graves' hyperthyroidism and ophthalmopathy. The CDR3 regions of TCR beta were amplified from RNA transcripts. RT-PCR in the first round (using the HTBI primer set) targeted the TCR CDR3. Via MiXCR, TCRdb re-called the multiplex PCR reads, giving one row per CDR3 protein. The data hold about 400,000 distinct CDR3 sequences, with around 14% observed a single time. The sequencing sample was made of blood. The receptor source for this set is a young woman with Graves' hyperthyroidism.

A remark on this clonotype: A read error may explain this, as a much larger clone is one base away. The CDR3 bases are TGTGCCTCTACAGGGTCCCTTCCCTATGGCCACACCTTC. Residues: CASTGSLPYGHTF. The chain carries TRBV12-3 or TRBV12-4 and TRBJ1-2, with D possibly TRBD1 on 6 matching bases. CDR3 size: 13 residues.

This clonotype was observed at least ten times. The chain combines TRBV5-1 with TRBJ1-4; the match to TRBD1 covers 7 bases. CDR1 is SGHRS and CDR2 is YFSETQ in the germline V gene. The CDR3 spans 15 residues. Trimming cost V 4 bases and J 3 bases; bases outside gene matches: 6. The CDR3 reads CASSAGTESNEKLFF. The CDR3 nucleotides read TGCGCCAGCAGCGCCGGGACAGAATCTAATGAAAAACTGTTTTTT.

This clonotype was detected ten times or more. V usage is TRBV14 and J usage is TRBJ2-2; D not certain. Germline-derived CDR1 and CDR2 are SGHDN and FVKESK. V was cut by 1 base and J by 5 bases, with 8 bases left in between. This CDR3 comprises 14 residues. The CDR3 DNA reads TGTGCCAGCAGCCAAGTACGGTTTACCGGGGAGCTGTTTTTT. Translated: CASSQVRFTGELFF.

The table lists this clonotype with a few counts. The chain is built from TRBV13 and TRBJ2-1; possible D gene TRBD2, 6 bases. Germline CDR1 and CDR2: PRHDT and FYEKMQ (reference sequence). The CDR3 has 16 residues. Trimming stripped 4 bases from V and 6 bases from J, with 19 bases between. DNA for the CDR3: TGTGCCAGCAGCTCGACCAGGAGGGTAGCGTTCAATGAGCAGTTCTTC. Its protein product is CASSSTRRVAFNEQFF. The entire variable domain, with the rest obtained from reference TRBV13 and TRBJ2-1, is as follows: AAGVIQSPRHLIKEKRETATLKCYPIPRHDTVYWYQQGPGQDPQFLISFYEKMQSDKGSIPDRFSAQQFSDYHSELNMSSLELGDSALYFCASSSTRRVAFNEQFFGPGTRLTVL.

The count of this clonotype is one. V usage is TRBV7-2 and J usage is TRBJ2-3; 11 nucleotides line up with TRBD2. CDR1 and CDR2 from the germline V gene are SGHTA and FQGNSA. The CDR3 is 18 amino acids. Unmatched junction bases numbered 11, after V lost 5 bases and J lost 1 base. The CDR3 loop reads CASSRTSGGGPGTDTQYF. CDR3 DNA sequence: TGTGCCAGCAGCCGTACTAGCGGGGGTGGCCCCGGCACAGATACGCAGTATTTT.

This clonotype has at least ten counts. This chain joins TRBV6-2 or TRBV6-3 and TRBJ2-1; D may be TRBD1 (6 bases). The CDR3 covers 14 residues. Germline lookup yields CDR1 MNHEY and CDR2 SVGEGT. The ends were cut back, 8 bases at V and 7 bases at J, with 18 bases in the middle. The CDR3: CASAITQGRNEQFF. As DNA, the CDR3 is TGTGCCAGCGCCATTACACAGGGTAGGAATGAGCAGTTCTTC.

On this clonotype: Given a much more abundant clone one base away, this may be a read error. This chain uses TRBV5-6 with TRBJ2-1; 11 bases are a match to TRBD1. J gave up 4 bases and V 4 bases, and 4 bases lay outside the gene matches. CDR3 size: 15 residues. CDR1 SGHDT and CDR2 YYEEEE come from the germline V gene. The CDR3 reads CASSQDRGLYNEQFF. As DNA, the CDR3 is TGTGCCAGCAGCCAGGACAGGGGGCTATACAATGAGCAGTTCTTC.

CDR3 protein: CASSLWLAGLTALQDTQYF. The CDR3 DNA reads TGTGCCAGTAGCCTCTGGCTAGCGGGGCTTACTGCGCTACAGGATACGCAGTATTTT. The chain is built from TRBV19 and TRBJ2-3; 9 positions match TRBD2. Germline V lookup: CDR1 LNHDA, CDR2 SQIVND (reference sequence). V trimming: 6 bases; J trimming: 6 bases; junction bases outside the gene matches: 22. There are 19 residues in the CDR3.

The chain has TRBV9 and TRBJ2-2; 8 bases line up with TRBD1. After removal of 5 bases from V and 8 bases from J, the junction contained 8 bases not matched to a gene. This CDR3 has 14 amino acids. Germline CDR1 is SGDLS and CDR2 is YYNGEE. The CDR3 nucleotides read TGTGCCAGCAGGCCCGGACAGGGAGGAGGGGAGCTGTTTTTT. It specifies CASRPGQGGGELFF.

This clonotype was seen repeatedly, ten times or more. The CDR3 loop is CASSWGTVNTEAFF. As DNA, the CDR3 is TGTGCCAGCAGTTGGGGGACCGTGAACACTGAAGCTTTCTTT. The J gene is TRBJ1-1, the V gene TRBV12-3 or TRBV12-4, with D possibly TRBD1 on 5 matching bases. V was pared by 4 bases and J by 0 bases, with 9 bases between. The CDR3 consists of 14 residues.

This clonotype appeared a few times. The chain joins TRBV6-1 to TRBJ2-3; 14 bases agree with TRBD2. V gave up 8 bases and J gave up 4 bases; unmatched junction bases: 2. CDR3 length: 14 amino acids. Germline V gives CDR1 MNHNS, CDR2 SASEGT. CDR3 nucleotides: TGTGCCAGCCGGGGACTAGCGGGGGCAGATACGCAGTATTTT. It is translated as CASRGLAGADTQYF.

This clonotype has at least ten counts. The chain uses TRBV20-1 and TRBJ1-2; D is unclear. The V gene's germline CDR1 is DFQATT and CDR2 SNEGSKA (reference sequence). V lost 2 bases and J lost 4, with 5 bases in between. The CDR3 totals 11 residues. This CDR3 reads CSARTAYGYTF. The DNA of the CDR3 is TGCAGTGCTAGAACCGCCTATGGCTACACCTTC.

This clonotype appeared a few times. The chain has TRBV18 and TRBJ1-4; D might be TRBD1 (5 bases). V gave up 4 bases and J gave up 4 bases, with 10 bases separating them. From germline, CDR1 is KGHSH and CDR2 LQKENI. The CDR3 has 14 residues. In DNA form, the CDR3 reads TGTGCCAGCTCACTGGGGACGGATAATGAAAAACTGTTTTTT. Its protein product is CASSLGTDNEKLFF.

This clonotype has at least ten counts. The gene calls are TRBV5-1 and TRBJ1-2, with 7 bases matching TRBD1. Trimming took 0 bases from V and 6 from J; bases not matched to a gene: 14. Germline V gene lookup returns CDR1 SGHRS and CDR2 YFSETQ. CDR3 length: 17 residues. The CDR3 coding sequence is TGCGCCAGCAGCTTGGAAGGCAGGGGGGCCTTCGACGATGGCTACACCTTC. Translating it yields CASSLEGRGAFDDGYTF.

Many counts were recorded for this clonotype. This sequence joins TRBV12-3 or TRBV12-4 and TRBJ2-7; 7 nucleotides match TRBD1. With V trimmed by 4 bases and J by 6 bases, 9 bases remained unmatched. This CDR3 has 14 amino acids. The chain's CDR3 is CASSSRQGRVEQYF. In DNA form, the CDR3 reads TGTGCCAGCAGTTCGAGACAGGGTAGGGTCGAGCAGTACTTC.

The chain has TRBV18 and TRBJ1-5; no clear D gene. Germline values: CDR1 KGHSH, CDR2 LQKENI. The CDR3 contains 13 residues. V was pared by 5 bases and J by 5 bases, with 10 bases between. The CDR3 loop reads CASSVGRDQPQHF. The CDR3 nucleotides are TGTGCCAGCTCAGTAGGGAGGGATCAGCCCCAGCATTTT. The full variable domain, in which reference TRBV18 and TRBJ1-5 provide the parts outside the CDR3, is NAGVMQNPRHLVRRRGQEARLRCSPMKGHSHVYWYRQLPEEGLKFMVYLQKENIIDESGMPKERFSAEFPKEGPSILRIQQVVRGDSAAYFCASSVGRDQPQHFGDGTRLSIL.

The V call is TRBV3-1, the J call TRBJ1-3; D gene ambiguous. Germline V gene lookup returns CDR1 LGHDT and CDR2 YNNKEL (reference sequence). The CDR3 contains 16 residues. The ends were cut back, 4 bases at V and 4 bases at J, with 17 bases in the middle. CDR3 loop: CASSLMTEGAGNTIYF. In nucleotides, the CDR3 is TGTGCCAGCAGCCTAATGACTGAGGGAGCGGGAAACACCATATATTTT.

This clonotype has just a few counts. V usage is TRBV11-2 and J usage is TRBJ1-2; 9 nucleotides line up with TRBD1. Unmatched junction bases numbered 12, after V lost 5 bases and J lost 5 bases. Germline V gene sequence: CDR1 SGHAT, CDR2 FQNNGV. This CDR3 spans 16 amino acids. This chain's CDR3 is CASSPTYRGLRYGYTF. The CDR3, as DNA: TGTGCCAGCAGCCCTACCTACAGGGGGCTACGGTATGGCTACACCTTC.

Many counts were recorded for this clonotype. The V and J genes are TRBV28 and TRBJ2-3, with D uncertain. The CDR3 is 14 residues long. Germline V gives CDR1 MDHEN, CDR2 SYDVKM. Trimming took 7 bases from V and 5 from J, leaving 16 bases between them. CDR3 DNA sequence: TGTGCCAGCAAAGGCCCAAACCCCAAAGATACGCAGTATTTT. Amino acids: CASKGPNPKDTQYF.

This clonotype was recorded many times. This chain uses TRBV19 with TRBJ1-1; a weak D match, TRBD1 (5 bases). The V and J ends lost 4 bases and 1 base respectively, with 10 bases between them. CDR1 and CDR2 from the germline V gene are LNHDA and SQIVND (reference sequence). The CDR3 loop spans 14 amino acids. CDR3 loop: CASSKAGPNTEAFF. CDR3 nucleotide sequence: TGTGCCAGTAGTAAAGCGGGACCGAACACTGAAGCTTTCTTT.